This T cell receptor beta chain was sequenced during a study of blood T cell repertoires in COVID-19 (dated by TCRdb to 2018 to 2021). Describing the broader study: Samples from collaborators originated in the United States, Italy and Spain and spanned both the acute and convalescent phases of COVID-19. The prospective study material was composed of cDNA or gDNA derived from T cells, B-cell-depleted T cells, or PBMCs. A freely available public database, intended as a resource for researchers studying the immune response to SARS-CoV-2, is where the repertoires were released. Samples were obtained from the ongoing ImmuneRACE study (first 160 participants) and from 1,254 subjects provided by 6 global collaborators. Nearly every sample came with metadata listing a de-identified subject ID, COVID-19 status, age in years and sex. Where HLA class I and class II types were available, the types were taken from metadata supplied by the sample provider, not from assay-based typing. The dataset comprised deeply sampled blood TCRbeta repertoires from subjects exposed to, actively infected with, or recovered from COVID-19. Paper-wide results and their limitations: The amount of clinical and demographic metadata varied by source and participant and was provided uncurated.

Concerning this clone itself: It lacks a known antigen. No per-base quality is available; no much larger clone lies one base away.

Participants in the prospective study were aged roughly 18 to 89 years, lived in some 24 United States geographic areas, and enrolled through a virtual design. In the prospective study, cohorts were assigned on the basis of participant-reported clinical history obtained from a screening survey and a study questionnaire. Recovered participants in ImmuneRACE Cohort 3 were defined as having two consecutive negative NP/OP PCR tests, clearance from a healthcare professional, or resolution of symptoms. Mobile phlebotomists in the prospective study collected whole blood, serum and a nasopharyngeal or oropharyngeal swab from every participant. Prospective study participants could optionally give additional blood draws and questionnaires over an approximately two-month period. Before DNA extraction, prospective study blood samples were shipped either frozen or at room temperature. The immunoSEQ Assay, a bias-controlled multiplex PCR, was used to amplify TCRbeta CDR3 regions from genomic DNA. As for the original processing: Within the assay, amplification of reference gene primers was used to estimate how many nucleated cells each sample contained. Sequence reads were collapsed and filtered to measure the absolute abundance of every unique TCRbeta CDR3 rearrangement. For each sample, productive Simpson clonality was calculated as the square root of Simpson's diversity index over productive rearrangements. In its TCRdb copy, this immuneACCESS table keeps in-frame sequences only and misses some clones. Where compared with another copy, unresolved V genes explain less than half of these, and the others have no known cause. V and J calls and clone size follow that table, whereas D and trimming were derived from the DNA. The table for this sample lists just over 350,000 clones; roughly 87% of them were counted only once. The top ten clonotypes cover around 3% of the sample.

V loses 4 bases of germline sequence and J loses 0 bases, and the interval between the two ends is 4 bases. Spanning cysteine to phenylalanine, the CDR3 consists of 13 amino acids. Here the CDR3 DNA is all that survives: 39 bases in frame from base 1. CDR1 and CDR2, looked up from the germline V gene (reference sequence), are MNHEY and SMNVEV. The sample comprised PBMCs or T cells enriched from blood (not recorded which). The TCR comes from a woman aged 25 to 39 who had recovered from COVID-19. The rearrangement combines TRBV27 with TRBJ1-5; too little of a D gene remains to name it. The nucleotide sequence is given as TGTGCCAGCAGTTACTATAGCAATCAGCCCCAGCATTTT. It is translated as CASSYYSNQPQHF.